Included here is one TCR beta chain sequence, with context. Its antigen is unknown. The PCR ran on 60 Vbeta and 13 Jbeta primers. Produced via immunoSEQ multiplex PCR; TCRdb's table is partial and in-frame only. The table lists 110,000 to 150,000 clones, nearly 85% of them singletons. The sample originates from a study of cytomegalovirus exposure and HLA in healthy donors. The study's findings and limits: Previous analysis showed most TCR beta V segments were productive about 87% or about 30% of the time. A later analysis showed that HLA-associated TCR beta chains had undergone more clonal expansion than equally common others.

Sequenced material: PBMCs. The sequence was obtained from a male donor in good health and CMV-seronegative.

The CDR3 DNA follows: TGTGCCAGCAGCGCACCGGGACAGTACTATGGCTACACCTTC. It translates to CASSAPGQYYGYTF. The chain joins TRBV9 to TRBJ1-2; TRBD1 agrees at 7 bases. CDR3 length equals 14 residues. Germline trimming cut 3 bases from V and 3 bases from J; bases unmatched to any gene: 5. Looked up from germline, CDR1 is SGDLS and CDR2 is YYNGEE.